These T cell receptor beta chains were read from a single sample in a study of T-cell memory formation after mild COVID-19. One entry per CDR3 protein, called by TCRdb with MiXCR from the 5' RACE reads. There are 550,000 to 700,000 distinct CDR3 sequences in the sample; around 16% occur only once, and roughly 7.8% lies in the top ten. Specimen: PBMCs or a T cell subset sorted from them (not recorded which). All receptors come from an adult woman who had mild COVID-19 (a few samples of this study predate the infection). Cell type and time point are not known. CDR3s leave out the opening cysteine and the closing phenylalanine or tryptophan. A D gene is named only where the DNA matches it firmly. Expanded clones get a size class; other rows say once, few or many, or leave the size out.

cdr3_aa,d_call,v_call,clone_size,j_call
ASRLTQGNYEQY,TRBD1,TRBV6-6,NA,TRBJ2-7
ATSGQGASYNEQF,TRBD1,TRBV24-1,few,TRBJ2-1
ASSSEMVQY,NA,TRBV7-9,NA,TRBJ2-7
ASSWLLEGTEAF,NA,TRBV12-3/TRBV12-4,once,TRBJ1-1
ASGLAGGEAQH,NA,TRBV2,NA,TRBJ1-5
ASSYTGTPSSGNTIY,NA,TRBV5-1,NA,TRBJ1-3
AISRSDREQF,NA,TRBV10-3,NA,TRBJ2-1
ASSRDGQRWEAF,NA,TRBV11-3,few,TRBJ1-1
ASSLGLAGNTGELF,TRBD2,TRBV12-3/TRBV12-4,many,TRBJ2-2
ASSSMTASGTEAF,NA,TRBV5-1,once,TRBJ1-1
ASSLDAGIPGELF,NA,TRBV12-3/TRBV12-4,many,TRBJ2-2
AISESPLQTQY,NA,TRBV10-3,many,TRBJ2-5
ASSQDGGQNTEAF,NA,TRBV4-1,few,TRBJ1-1
ASSSVRQLNSPLH,NA,TRBV6-5,NA,TRBJ1-6
ASSRKRENTGELF,TRBD2,TRBV6-5,few,TRBJ2-2
ASSFRQGASGDTQY,TRBD1,TRBV12-3/TRBV12-4,NA,TRBJ2-3
ASGTYNQETQY,NA,TRBV6-5,NA,TRBJ2-5
ASSPNTKNTEAF,NA,TRBV6-2/TRBV6-3,NA,TRBJ1-1
ASSINQGAYNEQF,TRBD1,TRBV19,NA,TRBJ2-1
ATSPTGWSYNEQF,TRBD1,TRBV24-1,NA,TRBJ2-1
ASSPDPAHYTQY,NA,TRBV27,NA,TRBJ2-3
ATSYGSGAYEQY,NA,TRBV15,NA,TRBJ2-7
ASSLHGDRGVSMPQH,TRBD1,TRBV27,few,TRBJ1-5
ASSLTGMETQY,NA,TRBV5-1,NA,TRBJ2-5
ASSLLHRDTEAF,NA,TRBV7-8,few,TRBJ1-1
ASSIKVASNEQF,NA,TRBV19,few,TRBJ2-1
ASSLAHEQY,NA,TRBV5-6,many,TRBJ2-7
ASSLWQGTGELF,NA,TRBV7-2,few,TRBJ2-2
ASAVQGNTEAF,TRBD1,TRBV5-1,many,TRBJ1-1
ASSRTVDTDTQY,NA,TRBV5-1,NA,TRBJ2-3
SVSGNRQF,TRBD2,TRBV29-1,NA,TRBJ2-1
ASSLGAATKNIQY,NA,TRBV28,few,TRBJ2-4
ASSRGGATGELF,TRBD2,TRBV12-3/TRBV12-4,few,TRBJ2-2
SARTGTHYEQY,NA,TRBV20-1,many,TRBJ2-7
ASSDDRTYGYT,NA,TRBV2,NA,TRBJ1-2
ASSVDPSGELF,NA,TRBV9,NA,TRBJ2-2
SVASLAQNIQY,NA,TRBV29-1,NA,TRBJ2-4
ASSQQDMNTEAF,NA,TRBV3-1,NA,TRBJ1-1
ASSHPARMMNTGELF,NA,TRBV4-1,few,TRBJ2-2
ASSLRTGDNTGELF,TRBD1,TRBV5-1,few,TRBJ2-2
ASSLVLAGEKQF,NA,TRBV7-9,many,TRBJ2-1
ATSRAQGPRGTEAF,NA,TRBV15,NA,TRBJ1-1
ASSEAMRTVDTIY,NA,TRBV6-1,once,TRBJ1-3
SAEDGELKYEQY,NA,TRBV20-1,few,TRBJ2-7
ASSLGGILGTEAF,NA,TRBV5-5,few,TRBJ1-1
ASSLPGYEQF,NA,TRBV7-6,few,TRBJ2-1
ASTPAVGTDTQY,NA,TRBV7-8,many,TRBJ2-3
SVVVLSYEQY,NA,TRBV29-1,few,TRBJ2-7
VTPEGSLPEQY,NA,TRBV6-8,NA,TRBJ2-7
ATSRREEGSDTQY,TRBD2,TRBV10-3,few,TRBJ2-3
AGTMGIHEQF,NA,TRBV23-1,once,TRBJ2-1
AWSVKGSGSRTYEQY,TRBD2,TRBV30,few,TRBJ2-7